The entry below describes one T cell receptor (beta chain). The CDR3 runs to 15 residues. Germline V gene sequence: CDR1 WNHNN, CDR2 SYGVQD (reference sequence). Trimming cost V 5 bases and J 3 bases, with 16 bases left between them. The authors' processing: From reference gene primer amplification, estimates of nucleated cell counts were derived. Sequencing was performed with immunoSEQ multiplex PCR; in TCRdb, only in-frame clones are kept and a portion is missing. V, J and clone size were drawn from that table, and D and trimming were deduced from the DNA. The sample lists 80,000 to 95,000 clones; roughly 90% were seen once. The data were taken from a study of blood T cell repertoires in COVID-19. As for the study in general: Spain, Italy and the United States supplied samples that represented acute and convalescent COVID-19. T cells, B-cell-depleted T cells, or PBMCs provided the cDNA or gDNA that served as material.

This clonotype was sampled from a woman between 65 and 79 years old with acute or convalescent COVID-19. The rearrangement joins TRBV10-1 to TRBJ1-2; D may be TRBD1 (6 bases). Sequenced input: peripheral blood. The CDR3 is CASSNSRQADYGYTF. The CDR3 DNA reads TGCGCCAGCAGTAACTCGCGACAGGCCGACTATGGCTACACCTTC.